A single sample is the source of the 10 T cell receptor beta chains below, sequenced in a study of shared clonotypes between healthy human individuals. Method: immunoSEQ multiplex PCR; TCRdb's copy keeps in-frame clones and lacks some. The sample lists fewer than 600,000 clones; around 74% were seen once. Sequencing was carried out using PBMCs. Receptors originate from a woman aged 40-49 years in good health. Some clones in this sample may be carry-over from other donors' samples.

V is TRBV19 and J is TRBJ2-5, with 10 bases matching TRBD2. CDR3 length equals 15 residues. Germline CDR1 is LNHDA and CDR2 is SQIVND (reference sequence). Trimming took 4 bases from V and 5 from J; bases not matched to a gene: 7. The DNA for the CDR3 is TGTGCCAGTAGTACTAGCGGGAGTCTGGTCGAGACCCAGTACTTC. It codes for CASSTSGSLVETQYF.

This clone was counted between two and nine times. The V and J genes are TRBV5-6 and TRBJ2-1; D assignment may be TRBD1 or TRBD2 (5 bases each). Germline CDR1 reads SGHDT; CDR2 reads YYEEEE. V was trimmed by 0 bases and J by 0 bases, leaving 13 bases between them. This CDR3 contains 17 residues. The CDR3: CASSLVGDPSSYNEQFF. The CDR3 DNA follows: TGTGCCAGCAGCTTGGTGGGGGACCCAAGCTCCTACAATGAGCAGTTCTTC.

This chain connects TRBV9 to TRBJ2-7, with D possibly being TRBD1 or TRBD2 (6 bases each). The CDR3 has 15 amino acids. Between the trimmed V and J ends, which lost 5 bases and 0 bases, there was a span of 15 bases. The germline V gene encodes CDR1 SGDLS and CDR2 YYNGEE. The CDR3 nucleotides are TGTGCCAGCAGTGGGGGGCAGGGTAACTCCTACGAGCAGTACTTC. Its translation is CASSGGQGNSYEQYF.

The chain is built from TRBV28 and TRBJ2-5; D is uncertain. With the DNA end fitting TRBJ2-7 better, the J assignment may be wrong. The CDR3 totals 12 residues. Germline V gene data show CDR1 as MDHEN and CDR2 as SYDVKM. CDR3 region: CASSDLLGEQYF. For the CDR3, the DNA is TGTGCCAGCAGTGACCTGTTGGGCGAGCAGTACTTC.

This sequence joins TRBV14 and TRBJ1-4, with TRBD1 identical over 8 bases. Trimming removed 3 bases from V and 7 bases from J; junction bases left unmatched: 7. This CDR3 region has 15 residues. CDR1 and CDR2 from the germline V gene are SGHDN and FVKESK. The CDR3 DNA reads TGTGCCAGCAGCCATACAGGGGGACGCAGTGAAAAACTGTTTTTT. Protein sequence: CASSHTGGRSEKLFF.

V gene TRBV7-8 combines with J gene TRBJ2-1; the match to TRBD2 covers 9 bases. Germline values: CDR1 SGHVS, CDR2 FQNEAQ. The CDR3 loop spans 20 amino acids. The junction had 14 bases not matched to a gene; V was cut back by 0 bases and J by 2 bases. CDR3 DNA: TGTGCCAGCAGCTTAGCGGATCGGGCTAGCGGGGAGCCCACCTACAATGAGCAGTTCTTC. This sequence encodes CASSLADRASGEPTYNEQFF.

This clone was counted a few times. This chain uses TRBV25-1 with TRBJ2-6, with D tentatively TRBD1 (6 bases). The ends were cut back, 2 bases at V and 4 bases at J, with 15 bases in the middle. Germline CDR1 is MGHDK and CDR2 is SYGVNS. There are 17 residues in the CDR3. CDR3 sequence: CASSEVGTGTGANVLTF. Here the CDR3 DNA reads TGTGCCAGCAGTGAAGTCGGTACAGGGACCGGGGCCAACGTCCTGACTTTC.

The V and J genes are TRBV21-1 and TRBJ2-3; the table's D call, TRBD1, was not checked against the DNA. TRBV21-1 is an annotated pseudogene. CDR3 length: 19 amino acids. CDR3 loop: CASSNPSGQGVVDTDTQYF. The CDR3 DNA follows: TGTGCCAGCAGCAATCCCTCGGGACAGGGAGTGGTAGACACAGATACGCAGTATTTT.

About this clone itself: Other DNA sequences of this sample code for an identical CDR3. This CDR3 reads CASSPSGGETQYF. The DNA of the CDR3 is TGTGCCAGCTCACCATCGGGAGGAGAGACCCAGTACTTC. The rearrangement links TRBV18 to TRBJ2-5, with TRBD2 identical over 7 bases. Germline V lookup: CDR1 KGHSH, CDR2 LQKENI. Trimming took 2 bases from V and 4 from J; bases not matched to a gene: 1. CDR3 size: 13 residues.

The chain uses TRBV4-1 and TRBJ2-1; D is uncertain. V lost 0 bases and J 0 bases, leaving 9 bases between the germline ends. CDR1 MGHRA and CDR2 YSYEKL come from the germline V gene. The CDR3 length is 16 residues. The CDR3 protein is CASSQEGLSSYNEQFF. The DNA of the CDR3 is TGCGCCAGCAGCCAAGAGGGCCTAAGCTCCTACAATGAGCAGTTCTTC.